Listed below are T cell receptor beta chains from one sample, sequenced in a study of blood T cells in healthy people across ages. One entry per CDR3 protein, called by TCRdb with MiXCR from the 5' RACE reads. The table records hundreds of thousands of distinct CDR3 sequences, about 62% of them present only once. Sequencing was carried out using blood. The receptors shown here come from a young man in good health. CDR3s include the opening cysteine and the closing phenylalanine or tryptophan. Fields, in order: clone size, D gene, J gene, V gene, CDR3 DNA, CDR3 protein. A D gene is named only where the DNA matches it firmly. Clone sizes are given selectively: once, few, many, or a class where the clone is expanded.

once | NA | TRBJ2-5 | TRBV5-1 | TGCGCCAGCAGCTTGGAAGGGGCCAGGACGGAGACCCAGTACTTC | CASSLEGARTETQYF
NA | NA | TRBJ2-1 | TRBV20-1 | TGCAGTGCTAGAGCGGGAATAGGCCGCGGTGAGCAGTTCTTC | CSARAGIGRGEQFF
NA | TRBD1 | TRBJ2-6 | TRBV9 | TGTGCCAGCAGCGTAGCTGGGACAGGGGTTGGGGCCAACGTCCTGACTTTC | CASSVAGTGVGANVLTF
NA | TRBD2 | TRBJ2-7 | TRBV15 | TGTGCCACCAGCAGTTATAGTAGCGGGAGTTACGAGCAGTACTTC | CATSSYSSGSYEQYF
NA | NA | TRBJ2-1 | TRBV20-1 | TGCAGTGCTAGAACCGGGACTTCCCGCGTCCATGAGCAGTTCTTC | CSARTGTSRVHEQFF
NA | NA | TRBJ2-4 | TRBV5-1 | TGCGCCAGCAGCTTGGATGGGGGAATTTTGGGCATTCAGTACTTC | CASSLDGGILGIQYF
NA | TRBD1 | TRBJ1-2 | TRBV7-2 | TGTGCCAGCAGCTTGGGGCTCCCGGACAGGAAGATTAACTATGGCTACACCTTC | CASSLGLPDRKINYGYTF
few | NA | TRBJ2-7 | TRBV4-2 | TGTGCCAGCTGTCTCTATGGGGGGCGTGAGCAGTACTTC | CASCLYGGREQYF
NA | TRBD1 | TRBJ1-4 | TRBV6-5 | TGTGCCAGCAGTCTGGGGACAGGGAAGATTAATGAAAAACTGTTTTTT | CASSLGTGKINEKLFF
NA | NA | TRBJ2-7 | TRBV7-9 | TGTGCCAGCAGCTTAACCGGTGTGCAGTACTTC | CASSLTGVQYF
few | TRBD2 | TRBJ2-3 | TRBV29-1 | TGCAGCGTTGAACCTAGCGGGGGGACGGATACGCAGTATTTT | CSVEPSGGTDTQYF
NA | TRBD1 | TRBJ1-2 | TRBV12-3/TRBV12-4 | TGTGCCAGCAGCCAGGCCGCGACAGGGTCCGGAGGCTACACCTTC | CASSQAATGSGGYTF
NA | NA | TRBJ2-5 | TRBV10-3 | TGTGCCATCGGAGCCTCTAGGGAGACCCAGTACTTC | CAIGASRETQYF
NA | NA | TRBJ1-1 | TRBV3-1 | TGTGCCAGCATCCGGAGGGGGGAGCCTGAAGCTTTCTTT | CASIRRGEPEAFF
once | NA | TRBJ1-1 | TRBV25-1 | TGTGCCAGCAGTGGAGCCCCTAGCCACACTGAAGCTTTCTTT | CASSGAPSHTEAFF
NA | NA | TRBJ2-3 | TRBV7-3 | TGTGCCAGCAGCTTAACTTGGGGTTCCCCCACCGATACGCAGTATTTT | CASSLTWGSPTDTQYF
NA | TRBD2 | TRBJ2-5 | TRBV10-2 | TGCGCCATCCCAAGGGTAGGCGGGGGGACAGAGACCCAGTACTTC | CAIPRVGGGTETQYF
NA | NA | TRBJ2-3 | TRBV7-8 | TGTGCCAGCAGCTTCCTAAATACGCAGTATTTT | CASSFLNTQYF
NA | NA | TRBJ2-3 | TRBV3-1 | TGTGCCAGCAGCCAAGATCCACGACCCGATACGCAGTATTTT | CASSQDPRPDTQYF
few | NA | TRBJ2-1 | TRBV9 | TGTGCCAGCAGCGTAGCTCTAGGTGAGCAGTTCTTC | CASSVALGEQFF
NA | NA | TRBJ2-5 | TRBV6-2/TRBV6-3 | TGTGCCAGCAGTTACGGGGGAGCGTACCAAGAGACCCAGTACTTC | CASSYGGAYQETQYF
NA | TRBD2 | TRBJ2-5 | TRBV15 | TGTGCCACCAGCAACCCGTCGACTAGCGGCCTCCGAGAGACCCAGTACTTC | CATSNPSTSGLRETQYF
once | TRBD2 | TRBJ2-1 | TRBV20-1 | TGCAGTGCTAGAACACCCGGGGGGTTGGGGGACAATGAGCAGTTCTTC | CSARTPGGLGDNEQFF
NA | NA | TRBJ2-3 | TRBV7-9 | TGTGCCAGCAAACCCGGACCTGGTGTTGGATCTAGCACAGATACGCAGTATTTT | CASKPGPGVGSSTDTQYF
NA | NA | TRBJ2-7 | TRBV27 | TGTGCCAGCAGTTTATACCCTGACAGATCCTACGAGCAGTACTTC | CASSLYPDRSYEQYF
NA | NA | TRBJ2-6 | TRBV7-2 | TGTGCCAGCAGCTTATGGTCGGTCTCTGGGGCCAACGTCCTGACTTTC | CASSLWSVSGANVLTF
NA | NA | TRBJ2-7 | TRBV27 | TGTGCCAGCAGTTTAAGGCCAGGGACACTAACCTCCTACGAGCAGTACTTC | CASSLRPGTLTSYEQYF
NA | NA | TRBJ2-3 | TRBV4-2 | TGTGCCAGCAGCCAAGATTGGGGGGCAGATACGCAGTATTTT | CASSQDWGADTQYF
NA | TRBD1 | TRBJ1-1 | TRBV7-7 | TGTGCCAGCAGCTTTGGAGGCAGGGGGGAGTCGAACACTGAAGCTTTCTTT | CASSFGGRGESNTEAFF
few | TRBD2 | TRBJ2-7 | TRBV20-1 | TGCAGTGCTCTTCCGGGCGGGGGTCGGGACGAGCAGTACTTC | CSALPGGGRDEQYF
NA | NA | TRBJ1-2 | TRBV28 | TGTGCCAGCACCCTGGGGGCGGGCCGTGGCTACACCTTC | CASTLGAGRGYTF
NA | NA | TRBJ2-1 | TRBV30 | TGTGCCTGGCGATCAGGGTTAACGGATGAGCAGTTCTTC | CAWRSGLTDEQFF
NA | TRBD2 | TRBJ2-3 | TRBV20-1 | TGCAGTGCTGGACTAGCGGGGGGCACAGATACGCAGTATTTT | CSAGLAGGTDTQYF
NA | TRBD2 | TRBJ2-3 | TRBV7-2 | TGTGCCAGCAGCTCGACGGGGGGGGGCCTCGAGCAGTACTTT | CASSSTGGGLEQYF
few | TRBD2 | TRBJ2-1 | TRBV25-1 | TGTGCCAGCAGTGAAGCGGGAGCGGCCCAACTCAATGAGCAGTTCTTC | CASSEAGAAQLNEQFF
NA | NA | TRBJ2-6 | TRBV7-9 | TGTGCCAGCAGCCCCCTGGGGGGGCAACACTCTGGGGCCAACGTCCTGACTTTC | CASSPLGGQHSGANVLTF
NA | TRBD1 | TRBJ1-2 | TRBV25-1 | TGTGCCAGCAGTGAAGGAGGGACAGGGGACAGGAACTATGGCTACACCTTC | CASSEGGTGDRNYGYTF
few | NA | TRBJ2-5 | TRBV2 | TGTGCCAGCAGTGGGGGACTCCCTTGGTCTGCAGAGCAGGAGACCCAGTACTTC | CASSGGLPWSAEQETQYF
NA | NA | TRBJ2-3 | TRBV7-2 | TGTGCCAGCAGCTCCCGCCCCTGGGGAGCCACAGATACGCAGTATTTT | CASSSRPWGATDTQYF
NA | TRBD2 | TRBJ2-1 | TRBV6-2/TRBV6-3 | TGTGCCAGCAGTCGACCCGGGACTAGCGTCCATGAGCAGTTCTTC | CASSRPGTSVHEQFF
NA | NA | TRBJ2-5 | TRBV5-1 | TGCGCCAGCAAATCCAGGGAAGAGACCCAGTACTTC | CASKSREETQYF
once | NA | TRBJ2-7 | TRBV25-1 | TGTGCCAGCAGTGAAGGAGGCGGAAAGTTCCAGTACTTC | CASSEGGGKFQYF
NA | TRBD1 | TRBJ2-6 | TRBV7-9 | TGTGCCAGCAGCCGGGGACAGGGGGGGGCCAACGTCCTGACTTTC | CASSRGQGGANVLTF
few | NA | TRBJ2-7 | TRBV4-3 | TGCGCCAGCAGCCAAGAGGGGGCCCTAAGGGGAGAGCAGTACTTC | CASSQEGALRGEQYF
NA | NA | TRBJ2-7 | TRBV6-6 | TGTGCCAGCAACCGAACCCCCGGGAACACAGACTACGAGCAGTACTTC | CASNRTPGNTDYEQYF
few | NA | TRBJ2-7 | TRBV7-2 | TGTGCCAGCAGCCGACCTTTTACAGGTGCCTACGAGCAGTACTTC | CASSRPFTGAYEQYF
NA | TRBD2 | TRBJ2-7 | TRBV11-2 | TGTGCCAGCAGACCCGGACTAGCGGGGGCCCAGACCCCCTACGAGCAGTACTTC | CASRPGLAGAQTPYEQYF
NA | NA | TRBJ2-5 | TRBV5-5 | TGTGCCAGCAGCTTGCAGGCTCAAGAGACCCGGTACTTC | CASSLQAQETRYF
few | NA | TRBJ1-2 | TRBV6-2/TRBV6-3 | TGTGCCAGCACGATAGAATTCCTCTATGGCTACACCTTC | CASTIEFLYGYTF
NA | NA | TRBJ2-5 | TRBV20-1 | TGCAGTGCATCGACAGCCCAAGAGACCCAGTACTTC | CSASTAQETQYF
few | NA | TRBJ2-4 | TRBV28 | TGTGCCAGCTCCCGGGCAGCGGGAGCCAAAAACATTCAGTACTTC | CASSRAAGAKNIQYF
NA | NA | TRBJ2-3 | TRBV7-2 | TGTGCCAGCAGCCACCGGTTGCCGGAGTCCGCGGATACGCAGTATTTT | CASSHRLPESADTQYF
NA | TRBD2 | TRBJ2-1 | TRBV7-9 | TGTGCCAGCAGCCCCCTTAGCGGGAACCTCTACAATGAGCAGTTCTTC | CASSPLSGNLYNEQFF
few | NA | TRBJ2-7 | TRBV3-1 | TGTGCCAGCAGCCAAGGACGGGTGACCAGCGAGCAGTACTTC | CASSQGRVTSEQYF
few | NA | TRBJ1-2 | TRBV20-1 | TGCAGTGCTAGCCCTCCGGGAGCTAACTATGGCTACACCTTC | CSASPPGANYGYTF
NA | TRBD1 | TRBJ1-2 | TRBV20-1 | TGCAGTGCTAGAGATCGAGGGACAGGGGGCTATGGCTACACCTTC | CSARDRGTGGYGYTF